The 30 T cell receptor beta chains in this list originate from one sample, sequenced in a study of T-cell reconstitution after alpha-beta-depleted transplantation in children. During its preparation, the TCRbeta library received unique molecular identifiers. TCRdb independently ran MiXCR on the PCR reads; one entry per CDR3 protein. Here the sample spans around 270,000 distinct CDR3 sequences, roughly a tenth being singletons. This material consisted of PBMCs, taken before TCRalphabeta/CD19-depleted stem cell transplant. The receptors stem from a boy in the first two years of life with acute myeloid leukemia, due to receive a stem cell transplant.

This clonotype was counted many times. The CDR3 sequence: CASRFELGSTQYF. The DNA for the CDR3 is TGTGCCAGCAGGTTTGAGTTAGGATCGACGCAGTATTTT. This sequence joins TRBV11-2 and TRBJ2-3; D uncertain. V shed 6 bases and J shed 9 bases, with 16 bases lying between them. The CDR3 totals 13 residues. Germline CDR1 is SGHAT and CDR2 is FQNNGV. Complete variable domain (other parts from reference TRBV11-2 and TRBJ2-3): EAGVAQSPRYKIIEKRQSVAFWCNPISGHATLYWYQQILGQGPKLLIQFQNNGVVDDSQLPKDRFSAERLKGVDSTLKIQPAKLEDSAVYLCASRFELGSTQYFGPGTRLTVL.

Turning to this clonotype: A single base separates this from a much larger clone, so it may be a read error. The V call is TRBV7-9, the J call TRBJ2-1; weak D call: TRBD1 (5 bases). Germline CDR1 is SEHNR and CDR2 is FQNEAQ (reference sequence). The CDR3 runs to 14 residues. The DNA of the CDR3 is TGTGCCAGCAGCCCCTCAGACAGTTACAATGAGCATTTCTTC. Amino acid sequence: CASSPSDSYNEHFF. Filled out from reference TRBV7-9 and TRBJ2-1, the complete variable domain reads DTGVSQNPRHKITKRGQNVTFRCDPISEHNRLYWYRQTLGQGPEFLTYFQNEAQLEKSRLLSDRFSAERPKGSFSTLEIQRTEQGDSAMYLCASSPSDSYNEHFFGPGTRLTVL.

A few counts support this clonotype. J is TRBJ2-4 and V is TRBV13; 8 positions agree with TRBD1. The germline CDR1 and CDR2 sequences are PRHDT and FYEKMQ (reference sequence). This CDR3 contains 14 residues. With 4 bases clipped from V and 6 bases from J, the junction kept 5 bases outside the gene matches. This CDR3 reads CASSSQGARNIQYF. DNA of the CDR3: TGTGCCAGCAGCTCGCAGGGGGCTCGAAACATTCAGTACTTC.

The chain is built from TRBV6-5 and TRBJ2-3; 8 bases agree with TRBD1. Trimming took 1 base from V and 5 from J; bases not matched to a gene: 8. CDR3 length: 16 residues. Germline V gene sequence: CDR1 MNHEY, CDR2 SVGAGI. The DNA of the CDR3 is TGTGCCAGCAGTTACTGGGGGACAGGACCACGAGATACGCAGTATTTT. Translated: CASSYWGTGPRDTQYF.

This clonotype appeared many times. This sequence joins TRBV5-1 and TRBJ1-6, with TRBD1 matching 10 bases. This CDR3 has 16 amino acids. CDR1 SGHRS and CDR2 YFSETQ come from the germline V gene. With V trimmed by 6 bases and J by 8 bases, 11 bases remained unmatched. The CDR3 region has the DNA TGCGCCAGCAAGTCCGGGACAGGGGATCTGGATTCACCCCTCCACTTT. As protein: CASKSGTGDLDSPLHF.

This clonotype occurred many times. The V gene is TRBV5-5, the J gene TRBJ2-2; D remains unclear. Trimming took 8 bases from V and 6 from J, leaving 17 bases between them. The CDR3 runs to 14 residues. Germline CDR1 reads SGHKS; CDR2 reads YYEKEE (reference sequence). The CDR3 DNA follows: TGTGCCAGTAGCCTTACTCAAGGTGCCGGGGAGCTGTTTTTT. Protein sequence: CASSLTQGAGELFF.

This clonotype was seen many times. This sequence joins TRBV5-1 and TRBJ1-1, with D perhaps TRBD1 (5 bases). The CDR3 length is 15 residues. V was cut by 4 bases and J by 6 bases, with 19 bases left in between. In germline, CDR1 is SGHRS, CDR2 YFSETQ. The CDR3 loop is CASSLSPGLGAEAFF. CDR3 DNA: TGCGCCAGCAGCCTGTCCCCGGGACTCGGCGCTGAAGCTTTCTTT.

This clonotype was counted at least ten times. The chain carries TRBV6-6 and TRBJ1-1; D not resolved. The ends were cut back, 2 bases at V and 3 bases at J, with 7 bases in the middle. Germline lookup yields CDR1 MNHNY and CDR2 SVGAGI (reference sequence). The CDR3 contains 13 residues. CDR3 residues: CASSYPGHTEAFF. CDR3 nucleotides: TGTGCCAGCAGTTACCCCGGCCACACTGAAGCTTTCTTT.

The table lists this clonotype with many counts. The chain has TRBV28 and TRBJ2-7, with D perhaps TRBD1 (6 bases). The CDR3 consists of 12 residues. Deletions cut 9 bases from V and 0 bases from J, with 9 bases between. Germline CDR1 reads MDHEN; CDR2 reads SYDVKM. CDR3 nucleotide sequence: TGTGCCAGTGGGGACAACTCCTACGAGCAGTACTTC. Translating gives CASGDNSYEQYF.

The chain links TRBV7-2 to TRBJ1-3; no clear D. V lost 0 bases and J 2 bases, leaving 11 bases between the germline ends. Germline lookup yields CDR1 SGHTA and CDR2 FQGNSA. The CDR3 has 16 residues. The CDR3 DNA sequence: TGTGCCAGCAGCTTAGCGATCGGGGTCACTGGAAACACCATATATTTT. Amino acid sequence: CASSLAIGVTGNTIYF.

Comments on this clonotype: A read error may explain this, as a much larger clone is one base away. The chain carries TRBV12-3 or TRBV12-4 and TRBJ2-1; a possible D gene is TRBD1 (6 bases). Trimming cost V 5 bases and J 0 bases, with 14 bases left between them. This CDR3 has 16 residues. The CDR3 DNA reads TGTGCCAGCAGTCCGTGGACAGCTGACTCCTACAATGAGCAGTTCTTC. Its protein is CASSPWTADSYNEQFF.

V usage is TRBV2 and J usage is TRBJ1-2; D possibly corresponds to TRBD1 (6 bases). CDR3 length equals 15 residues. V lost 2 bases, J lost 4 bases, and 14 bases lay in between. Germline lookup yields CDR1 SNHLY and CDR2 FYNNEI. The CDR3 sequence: CASSEPTGSLYGYTF. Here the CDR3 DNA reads TGTGCCAGCAGTGAACCAACAGGGAGTCTCTATGGCTACACCTTC.

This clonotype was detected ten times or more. For the CDR3, the DNA is TGTGCCAGCAGCTTTGCCGGGGCGCGCACAGATACGCAGTATTTT. This encodes CASSFAGARTDTQYF. The chain couples TRBV11-3 to TRBJ2-3; D is possibly TRBD1 or TRBD2 (5 bases each). In germline, CDR1 is SGHNT, CDR2 YENEEA. V dropped 3 bases and J dropped 1 base, with 11 bases sitting between them. The CDR3 covers 15 residues.

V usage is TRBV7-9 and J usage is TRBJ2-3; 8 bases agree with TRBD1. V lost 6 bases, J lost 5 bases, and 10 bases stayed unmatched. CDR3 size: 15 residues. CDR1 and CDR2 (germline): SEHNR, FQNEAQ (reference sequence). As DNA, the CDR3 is TGTGCCAGCAGATCTGCAGGGGGCGTTATAGATACGCAGTATTTT. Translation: CASRSAGGVIDTQYF.

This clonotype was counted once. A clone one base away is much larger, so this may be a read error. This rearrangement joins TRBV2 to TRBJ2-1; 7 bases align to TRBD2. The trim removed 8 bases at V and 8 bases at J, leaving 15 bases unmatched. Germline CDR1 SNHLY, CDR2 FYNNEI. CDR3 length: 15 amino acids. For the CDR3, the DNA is TGTGCCAGCGTCTTCCCCGGGGGGAGGAAGGATGAGCAGTTCTTC. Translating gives CASVFPGGRKDEQFF.

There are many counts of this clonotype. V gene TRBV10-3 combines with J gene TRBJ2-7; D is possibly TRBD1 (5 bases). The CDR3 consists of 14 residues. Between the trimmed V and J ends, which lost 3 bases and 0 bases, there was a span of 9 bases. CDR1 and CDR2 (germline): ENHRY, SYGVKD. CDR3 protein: CAISDRASSYEQYF. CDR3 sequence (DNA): TGTGCCATCAGTGACAGGGCTAGCTCCTACGAGCAGTACTTC.

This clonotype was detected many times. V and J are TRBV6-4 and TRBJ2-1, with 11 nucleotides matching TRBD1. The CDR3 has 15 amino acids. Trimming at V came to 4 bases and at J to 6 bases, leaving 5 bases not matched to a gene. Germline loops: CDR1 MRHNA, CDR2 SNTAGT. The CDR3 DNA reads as TGTGCCAGCAGTGCTGGAGGGACAGGGGGCAATGAGCAGTTCTTC. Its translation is CASSAGGTGGNEQFF.

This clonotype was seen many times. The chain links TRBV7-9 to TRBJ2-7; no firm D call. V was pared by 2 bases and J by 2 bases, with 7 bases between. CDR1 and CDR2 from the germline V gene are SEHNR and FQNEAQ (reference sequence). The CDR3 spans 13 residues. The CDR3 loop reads CASSLRSAYEQYF. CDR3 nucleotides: TGTGCCAGCAGCTTAAGATCGGCCTACGAGCAGTACTTC.

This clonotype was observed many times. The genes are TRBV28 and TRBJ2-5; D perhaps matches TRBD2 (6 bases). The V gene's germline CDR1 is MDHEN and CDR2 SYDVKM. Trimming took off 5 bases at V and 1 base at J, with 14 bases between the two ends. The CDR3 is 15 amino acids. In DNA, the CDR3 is TGTGCCAGCAGTCAGCCACTAGCACCCCAAGAGACCCAGTACTTC. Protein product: CASSQPLAPQETQYF.

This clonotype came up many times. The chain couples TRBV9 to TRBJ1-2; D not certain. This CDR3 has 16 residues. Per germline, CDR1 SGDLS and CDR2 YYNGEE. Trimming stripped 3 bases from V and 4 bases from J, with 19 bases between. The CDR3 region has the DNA TGTGCCAGCAGCGCCCAACCCCCGAGGGTTCGCTATGGCTACACCTTC. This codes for CASSAQPPRVRYGYTF.

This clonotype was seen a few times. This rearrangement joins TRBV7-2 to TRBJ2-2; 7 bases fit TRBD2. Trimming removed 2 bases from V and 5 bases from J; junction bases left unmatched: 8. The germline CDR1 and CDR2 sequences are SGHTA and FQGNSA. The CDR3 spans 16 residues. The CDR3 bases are TGTGCCAGCAGCTTAATGAGCGGGGCTTTAACCGGGGAGCTGTTTTTT. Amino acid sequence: CASSLMSGALTGELFF. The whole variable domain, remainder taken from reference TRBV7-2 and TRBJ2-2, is GAGVSQSPSNKVTEKGKDVELRCDPISGHTALYWYRQSLGQGLEFLIYFQGNSAPDKSGLPSDRFSAERTGGSVSTLTIQRTQQEDSAVYLCASSLMSGALTGELFFGEGSRLTVL.

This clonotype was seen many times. CDR3 nucleotide sequence: TGCAGTGCTAGAGACCCGGGCAAGGGTTCCTACGAGCAGTACTTC. It specifies CSARDPGKGSYEQYF. The chain employs TRBV20-1 and TRBJ2-7; D unclear. The ends were cut back, 0 bases at V and 1 base at J, with 13 bases in the middle. CDR3 length: 15 residues. Per germline, CDR1 DFQATT and CDR2 SNEGSKA (reference sequence).

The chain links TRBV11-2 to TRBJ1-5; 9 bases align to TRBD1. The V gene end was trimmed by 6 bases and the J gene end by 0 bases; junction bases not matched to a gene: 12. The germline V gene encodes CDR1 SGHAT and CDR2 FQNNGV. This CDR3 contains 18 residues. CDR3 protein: CASSVRGQGPYSNQPQHF. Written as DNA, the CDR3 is TGTGCCAGCAGTGTGAGGGGACAGGGCCCATATAGCAATCAGCCCCAGCATTTT. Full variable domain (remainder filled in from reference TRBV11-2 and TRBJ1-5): EAGVAQSPRYKIIEKRQSVAFWCNPISGHATLYWYQQILGQGPKLLIQFQNNGVVDDSQLPKDRFSAERLKGVDSTLKIQPAKLEDSAVYLCASSVRGQGPYSNQPQHFGDGTRLSIL.

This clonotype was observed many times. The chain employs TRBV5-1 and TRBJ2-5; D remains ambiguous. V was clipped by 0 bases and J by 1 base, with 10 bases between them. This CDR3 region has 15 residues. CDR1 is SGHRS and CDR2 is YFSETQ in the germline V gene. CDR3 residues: CASSLASASQETQYF. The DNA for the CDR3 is TGCGCCAGCAGCTTGGCCAGCGCTAGCCAAGAGACCCAGTACTTC.

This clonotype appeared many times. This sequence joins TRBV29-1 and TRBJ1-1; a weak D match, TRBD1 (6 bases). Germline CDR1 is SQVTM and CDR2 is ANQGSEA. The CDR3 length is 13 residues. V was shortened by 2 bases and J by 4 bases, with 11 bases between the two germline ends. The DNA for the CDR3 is TGCAGCGTTGAATATCAAGGGGGCACTGAAGCTTTCTTT. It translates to CSVEYQGGTEAFF. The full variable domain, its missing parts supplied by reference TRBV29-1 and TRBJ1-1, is SAVISQKPSRDICQRGTSLTIQCQVDSQVTMMFWYRQQPGQSLTLIATANQGSEATYESGFVIDKFPISRPNLTFSTLTVSNMSPEDSSIYLCSVEYQGGTEAFFGQGTRLTVV.

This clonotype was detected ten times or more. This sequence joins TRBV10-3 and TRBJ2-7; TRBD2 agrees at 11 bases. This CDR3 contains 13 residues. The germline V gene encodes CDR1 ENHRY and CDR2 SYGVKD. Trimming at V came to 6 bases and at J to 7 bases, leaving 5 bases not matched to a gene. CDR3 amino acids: CAISTSGGEEQYF. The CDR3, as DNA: TGTGCCATCAGCACTAGCGGGGGCGAGGAGCAGTACTTC.

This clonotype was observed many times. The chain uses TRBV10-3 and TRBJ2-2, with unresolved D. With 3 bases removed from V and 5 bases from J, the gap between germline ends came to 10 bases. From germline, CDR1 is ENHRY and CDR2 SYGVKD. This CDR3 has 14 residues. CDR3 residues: CAISDPLTTGELFF. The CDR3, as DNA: TGTGCCATCAGTGACCCACTGACTACCGGGGAGCTGTTTTTT.

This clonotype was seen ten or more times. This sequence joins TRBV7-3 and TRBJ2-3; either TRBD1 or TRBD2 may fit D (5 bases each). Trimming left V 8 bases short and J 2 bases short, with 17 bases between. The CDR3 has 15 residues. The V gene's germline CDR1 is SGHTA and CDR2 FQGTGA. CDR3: CASGASGSSTDTQYF. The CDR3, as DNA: TGTGCCAGCGGGGCATCGGGGTCGTCCACAGATACGCAGTATTTT.

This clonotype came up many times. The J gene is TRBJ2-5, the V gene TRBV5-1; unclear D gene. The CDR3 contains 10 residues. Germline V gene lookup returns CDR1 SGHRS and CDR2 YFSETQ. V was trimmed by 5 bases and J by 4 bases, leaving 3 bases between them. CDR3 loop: CASRGETQYF. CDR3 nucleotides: TGCGCCAGCAGAGGAGAGACCCAGTACTTC.

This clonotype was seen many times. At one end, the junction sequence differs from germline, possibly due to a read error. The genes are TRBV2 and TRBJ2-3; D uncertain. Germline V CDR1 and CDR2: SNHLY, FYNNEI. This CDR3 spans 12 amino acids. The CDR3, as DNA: TGTGCCAGCAGGGAAGATACAGATACGCAGTATTTT. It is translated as CASREDTDTQYF.